This entry lists 2 T cell receptor beta chains sequenced from one sample in a study of shared clonotypes between healthy human individuals. The protocol was immunoSEQ multiplex PCR, while the TCRdb copy is restricted to in-frame clones and leaves out a portion. This table holds about 1 million clones, about 76% found once. The sample taken for sequencing was memory CD4+ T cells sorted from blood. Stated subset: CD45RA-negative fraction. These receptors were obtained from a man younger than 30 in good health.

The genes are TRBV6-1 and TRBJ1-5; 8 bases map to TRBD1. Germline loops: CDR1 MNHNS, CDR2 SASEGT. V lost 5 bases to trimming and J lost 7 bases; unmatched junction nucleotides: 10. This CDR3 region has 15 residues. The CDR3 sequence is CASSLVIQGGQPQHF. DNA for the CDR3: TGTGCCAGCAGTCTCGTTATACAGGGGGGCCAGCCCCAGCATTTT.

As for this clone: The same CDR3 also results from other DNA sequences found in this sample. The chain carries TRBV7-2 and TRBJ1-2; D is undetermined. Germline lookup yields CDR1 SGHTA and CDR2 FQGNSA. The CDR3 has 12 amino acids. The V end was cut by 1 base, the J end by 7 bases, with 7 bases between. CDR3 coding DNA: TGTGCCAGCAGCTTAGGTTTGGGTGGCTACACCTTC. Its translation is CASSLGLGGYTF.